This T cell receptor (beta chain) was documented in a study of T cell responses to AZD1222 COVID-19 vaccine. In the study overall: Combined were second doses at about 4 or about 12 weeks. General observations from the study: Donors, mostly white British, included more females; clonal diversity was possibly underestimated. The study sampled repertoires only after the peak T cell response. Mapped onto spike, vaccine-associated CD4 TCRs spanned it and were dominant at 160-218 and 743-854.

V dropped 5 bases and J dropped 5; count of bases not matched to a gene: 18. Looked up from germline, CDR1 is LGHNT and CDR2 is FRNRAP. The CDR3 runs to 17 residues. The repertoire was sequenced with immunoSEQ multiplex PCR; TCRdb's copy has only in-frame clones and lacks some. The sample lists 90,000 to 150,000 clones, roughly 88% occurring once. A word on this clone: Its matching antigen is unknown.

This sequence joins TRBV12-5 and TRBJ2-7; 7 bases align to TRBD1. The clonotype was recovered from an adult in good health. Specimen: peripheral blood, collected on day 0 of AZD1222 vaccination. CDR3 in DNA: TGTGCTAGTGGTCCAACCCAAAAGGTGTTAGGGGGCCACGAGCAGTACTTC. Translation gives CASGPTQKVLGGHEQYF.